This T cell receptor (beta chain) is drawn from a study of cytomegalovirus exposure and HLA in healthy donors. Study-wide results and limits: Presence/absence results assume similar sequencing depth per donor, which may not hold.

In regard to this clone: What it binds is unknown.

The PCR contained 60 Vbeta and 13 Jbeta primers. Data came from immunoSEQ multiplex PCR; TCRdb stores just in-frame clones and leaves some out. The top ten hold about 3% of the sample, which has approximately 140,000 clones, roughly 73% seen once. Trimming removed 6 bases at V and 6 bases at J, with 18 bases between. Germline lookup yields CDR1 SGHTA and CDR2 FQGNSA. This CDR3 is built from 14 residues. The V call is TRBV7-2, the J call TRBJ2-7; D is possibly TRBD2 (6 bases). Sequenced input: PBMCs. The clonotype comes from a man aged 40-55 years in good health and CMV-seronegative. CDR3 DNA sequence: TGTGCCAGCAGATCGGGACTGCCCTCTGGCGAGCAGTACTTC. It encodes CASRSGLPSGEQYF. Variable domain in full (rest from reference TRBV7-2 and TRBJ2-7): GAGVSQSPSNKVTEKGKDVELRCDPISGHTALYWYRQSLGQGLEFLIYFQGNSAPDKSGLPSDRFSAERTGGSVSTLTIQRTQQEDSAVYLCASRSGLPSGEQYFGPGTRLTVT.